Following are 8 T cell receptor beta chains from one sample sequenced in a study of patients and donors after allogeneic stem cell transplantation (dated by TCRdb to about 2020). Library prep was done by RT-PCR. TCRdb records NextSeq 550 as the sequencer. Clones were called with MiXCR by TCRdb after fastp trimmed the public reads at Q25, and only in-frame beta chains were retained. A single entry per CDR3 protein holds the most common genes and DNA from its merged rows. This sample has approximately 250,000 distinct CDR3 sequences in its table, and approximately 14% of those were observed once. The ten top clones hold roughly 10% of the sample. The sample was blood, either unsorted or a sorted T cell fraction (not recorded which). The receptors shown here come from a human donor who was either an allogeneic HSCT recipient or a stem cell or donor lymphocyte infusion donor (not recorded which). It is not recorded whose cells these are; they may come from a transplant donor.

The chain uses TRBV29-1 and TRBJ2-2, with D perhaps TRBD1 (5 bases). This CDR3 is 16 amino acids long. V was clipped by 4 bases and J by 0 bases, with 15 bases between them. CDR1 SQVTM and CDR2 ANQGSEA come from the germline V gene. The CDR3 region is CSVAIARGSNTGELFF. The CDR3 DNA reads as TGCAGCGTTGCAATAGCTAGGGGATCGAACACCGGGGAGCTGTTTTTT.

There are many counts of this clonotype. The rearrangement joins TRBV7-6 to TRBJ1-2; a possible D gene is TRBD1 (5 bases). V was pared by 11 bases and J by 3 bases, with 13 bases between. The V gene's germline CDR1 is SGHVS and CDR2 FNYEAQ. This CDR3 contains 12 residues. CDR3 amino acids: CAVPGSHYGYTF. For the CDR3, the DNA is TGTGCCGTACCAGGGAGCCACTATGGCTACACCTTC. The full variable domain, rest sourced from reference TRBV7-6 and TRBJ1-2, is GAGVSQSPRYKVTKRGQDVALRCDPISGHVSLYWYRQALGQGPEFLTYFNYEAQQDKSGLPNDRFSAERPEGSISTLTIQRTEQRDSAMYRCAVPGSHYGYTFGSGTRLTVV.

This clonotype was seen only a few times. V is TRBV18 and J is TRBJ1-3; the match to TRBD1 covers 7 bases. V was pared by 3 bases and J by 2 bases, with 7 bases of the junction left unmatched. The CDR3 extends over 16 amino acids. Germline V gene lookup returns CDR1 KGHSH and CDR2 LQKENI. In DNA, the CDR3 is TGTGCCAGCTCACCCCGGGACAGAACAACTGGAAACACCATATATTTT. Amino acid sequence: CASSPRDRTTGNTIYF.

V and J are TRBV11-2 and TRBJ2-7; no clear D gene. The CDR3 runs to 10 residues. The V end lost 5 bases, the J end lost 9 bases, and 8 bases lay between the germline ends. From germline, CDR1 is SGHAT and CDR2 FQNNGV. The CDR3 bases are TGTGCCAGCAGCCTCCACGGGCAGTACTTC. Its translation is CASSLHGQYF.

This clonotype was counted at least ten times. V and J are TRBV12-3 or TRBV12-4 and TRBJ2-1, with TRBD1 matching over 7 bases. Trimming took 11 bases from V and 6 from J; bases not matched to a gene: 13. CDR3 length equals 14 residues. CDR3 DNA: TGTGCCTCCACTCCGCGGACAGGAGTCAATGAGCAGTTCTTC. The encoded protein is CASTPRTGVNEQFF.

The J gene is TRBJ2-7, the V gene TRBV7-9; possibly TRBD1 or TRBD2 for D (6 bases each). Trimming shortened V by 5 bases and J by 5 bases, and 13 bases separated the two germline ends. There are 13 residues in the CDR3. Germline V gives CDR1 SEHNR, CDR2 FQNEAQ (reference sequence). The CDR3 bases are TGTGCCAGCAGCCTACGGGGGCGGGACGAGCAGTACTTC. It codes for CASSLRGRDEQYF.

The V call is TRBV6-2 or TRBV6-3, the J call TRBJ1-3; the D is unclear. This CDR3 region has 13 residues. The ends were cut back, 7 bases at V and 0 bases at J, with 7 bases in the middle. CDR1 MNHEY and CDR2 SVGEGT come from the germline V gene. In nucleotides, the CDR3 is TGTGCCAGCACCAGACCCTCTGGAAACACCATATATTTT. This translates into CASTRPSGNTIYF.

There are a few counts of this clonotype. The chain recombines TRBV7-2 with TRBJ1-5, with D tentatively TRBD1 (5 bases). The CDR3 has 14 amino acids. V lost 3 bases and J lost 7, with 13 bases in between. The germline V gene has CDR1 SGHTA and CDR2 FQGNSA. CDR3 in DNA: TGTGCCAGCAGCTTGTCGGGGGAATGGCAGCCCCAGCATTTT. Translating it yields CASSLSGEWQPQHF.